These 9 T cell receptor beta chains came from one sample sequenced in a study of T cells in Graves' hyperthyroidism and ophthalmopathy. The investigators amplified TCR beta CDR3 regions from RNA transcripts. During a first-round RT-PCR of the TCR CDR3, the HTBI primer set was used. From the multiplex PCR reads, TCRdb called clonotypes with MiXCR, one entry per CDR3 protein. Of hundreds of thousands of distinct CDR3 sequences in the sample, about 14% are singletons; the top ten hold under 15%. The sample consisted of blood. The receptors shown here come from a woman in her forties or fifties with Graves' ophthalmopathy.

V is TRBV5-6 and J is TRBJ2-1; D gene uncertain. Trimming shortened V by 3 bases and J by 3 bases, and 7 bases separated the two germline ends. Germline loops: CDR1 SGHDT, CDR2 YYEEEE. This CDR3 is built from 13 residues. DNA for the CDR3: TGTGCCAGCAGCTGGACGGTCTACAATGAGCAGTTCTTC. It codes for CASSWTVYNEQFF.

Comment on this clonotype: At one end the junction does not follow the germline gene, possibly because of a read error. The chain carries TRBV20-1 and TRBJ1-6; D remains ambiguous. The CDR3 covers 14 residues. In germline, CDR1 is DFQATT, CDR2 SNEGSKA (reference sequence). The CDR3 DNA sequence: TGCGGTGCTAGAGATCTTGGGTTTAATTCACCCCTCCACTTT. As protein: CGARDLGFNSPLHF.

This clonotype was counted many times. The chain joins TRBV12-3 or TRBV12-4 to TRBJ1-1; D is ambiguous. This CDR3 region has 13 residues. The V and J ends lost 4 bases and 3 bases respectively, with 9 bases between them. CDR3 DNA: TGTGCCAGCAGTTCTTTCGGCGACACTGAAGCTTTCTTT. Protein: CASSSFGDTEAFF.

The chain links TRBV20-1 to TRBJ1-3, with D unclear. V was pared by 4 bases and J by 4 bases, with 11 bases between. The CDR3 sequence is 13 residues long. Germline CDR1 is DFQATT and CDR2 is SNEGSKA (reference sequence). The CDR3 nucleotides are TGCAGTGCTATCCCGATTGCGGGAAACACCATATATTTT. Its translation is CSAIPIAGNTIYF.

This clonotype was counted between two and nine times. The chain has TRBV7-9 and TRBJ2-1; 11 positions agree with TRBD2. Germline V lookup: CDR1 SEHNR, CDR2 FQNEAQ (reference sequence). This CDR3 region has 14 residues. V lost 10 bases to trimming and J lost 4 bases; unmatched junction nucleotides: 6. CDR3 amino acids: CATTTSGGYNEQFF. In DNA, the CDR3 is TGTGCCACCACCACTAGCGGGGGATACAATGAGCAGTTCTTC.

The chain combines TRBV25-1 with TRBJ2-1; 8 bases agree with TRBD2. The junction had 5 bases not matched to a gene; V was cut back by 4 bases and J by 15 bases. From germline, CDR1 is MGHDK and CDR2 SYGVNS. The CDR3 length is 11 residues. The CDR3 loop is CASSGLAGRFF. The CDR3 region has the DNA TGTGCCAGCAGTGGGCTAGCGGGCAGGTTCTTC.

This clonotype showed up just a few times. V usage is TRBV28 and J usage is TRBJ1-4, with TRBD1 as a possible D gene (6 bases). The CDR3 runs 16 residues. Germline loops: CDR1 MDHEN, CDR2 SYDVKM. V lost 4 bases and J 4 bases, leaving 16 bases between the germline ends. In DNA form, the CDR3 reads TGTGCCAGCAGTTCGAGAGTGGACAGCTATAATGAAAAACTGTTTTTT. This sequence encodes CASSSRVDSYNEKLFF.

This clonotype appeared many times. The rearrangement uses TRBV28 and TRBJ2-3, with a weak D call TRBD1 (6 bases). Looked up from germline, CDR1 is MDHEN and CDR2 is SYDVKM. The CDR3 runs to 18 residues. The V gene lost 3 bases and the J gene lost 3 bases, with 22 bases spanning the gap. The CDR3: CASSFLYLPGDPTDTQYF. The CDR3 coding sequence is TGTGCCAGCAGTTTCCTGTACCTACCAGGGGATCCGACAGATACGCAGTATTTT. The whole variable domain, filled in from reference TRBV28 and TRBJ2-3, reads DVKVTQSSRYLVKRTGEKVFLECVQDMDHENMFWYRQDPGLGLRLIYFSYDVKMKEKGDIPEGYSVSREKKERFSLILESASTNQTSMYLCASSFLYLPGDPTDTQYFGPGTRLTVL.

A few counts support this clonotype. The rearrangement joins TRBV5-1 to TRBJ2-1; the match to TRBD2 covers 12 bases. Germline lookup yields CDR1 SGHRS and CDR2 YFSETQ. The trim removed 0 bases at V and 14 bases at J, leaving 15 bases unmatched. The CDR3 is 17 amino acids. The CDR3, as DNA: TGCGCCAGCAGCTTGGTAACCATTAGGCTAGCGGGAGGGAGGAAGTTCTTC. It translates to CASSLVTIRLAGGRKFF.